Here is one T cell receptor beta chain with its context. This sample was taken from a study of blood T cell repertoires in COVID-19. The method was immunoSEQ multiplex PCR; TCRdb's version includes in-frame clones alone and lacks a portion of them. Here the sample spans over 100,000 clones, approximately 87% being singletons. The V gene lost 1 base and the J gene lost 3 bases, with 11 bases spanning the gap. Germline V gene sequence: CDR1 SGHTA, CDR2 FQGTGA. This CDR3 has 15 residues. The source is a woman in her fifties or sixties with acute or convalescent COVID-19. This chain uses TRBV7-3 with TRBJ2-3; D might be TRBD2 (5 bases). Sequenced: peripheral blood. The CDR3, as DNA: TGTGCCAGCAGCTTAATGCCTAGCTCTACAGATACGCAGTATTTT. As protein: CASSLMPSSTDTQYF.